Below, 20 T cell receptor beta chains from the same sample are listed, as sequenced in a study of control samples from healthy donors and cancer patients. Some clones are missing from TCRdb's copy, which holds only in-frame ones; the method was immunoSEQ multiplex PCR. The repertoire includes 150,000 to 200,000 clones, roughly 89% of them detected once, and 1.2% to 1.5% sits in the top ten. Sequenced: blood. The receptors stem from a woman aged 45-59 years in good health.

The chain is built from TRBV10-3 and TRBJ2-3, with D unclear. Between the trimmed V and J ends, which lost 4 bases and 2 bases, there was a span of 28 bases. This CDR3 comprises 20 residues. Germline lookup yields CDR1 ENHRY and CDR2 SYGVKD. The CDR3 sequence is CAISVPRTARSRYSTDTQYF. CDR3 DNA: TGTGCCATCAGTGTCCCGCGTACAGCCCGGTCCAGATATTCCACAGATACGCAGTATTTT.

For this clone: In the same sample, other DNA sequences code for this CDR3. The genes are TRBV12-5 and TRBJ2-2; 7 nucleotides align to TRBD1. This CDR3 is built from 14 residues. V shed 6 bases and J 4 bases; nucleotides not matched to a gene: 5. The V gene's germline CDR1 is LGHNT and CDR2 FRNRAP. In DNA form, the CDR3 reads TGTGCTAGTGGGCAGGGGGTCGGCACCGGGGAGCTGTTTTTT. Its protein is CASGQGVGTGELFF.

The rearrangement links TRBV6-5 to TRBJ2-7; 7 bases match TRBD1. This CDR3 is 13 amino acids long. CDR1 is MNHEY and CDR2 is SVGAGI in the germline V gene. V was pared by 5 bases and J by 2 bases, with 3 bases of the junction left unmatched. This CDR3 reads CASSRQGTYEQYF. The CDR3 region has the DNA TGTGCCAGCAGTAGACAGGGTACCTACGAGCAGTACTTC.

A single count supports this clone. This chain connects TRBV18 to TRBJ2-2, with TRBD2 matching over 13 bases. The germline CDR1 and CDR2 sequences are KGHSH and LQKENI. Trimming cost V 6 bases and J 7 bases; bases outside gene matches: 8. The CDR3 sequence is 16 residues long. CDR3 in amino acids: CASSPGLAGAHGELFF. The CDR3 nucleotides read TGTGCCAGCTCTCCCGGACTAGCGGGGGCGCACGGGGAGCTGTTTTTT.

This sequence joins TRBV18 and TRBJ1-3; TRBD1 agrees at 7 bases. From germline, CDR1 is KGHSH and CDR2 LQKENI. The CDR3 has 17 amino acids. J was trimmed by 3 bases and V by 3 bases; bases with no gene match: 11. The CDR3 DNA follows: TGTGCCAGCTCACCCTCAATGACAGGGAATGGTGGAAACACCATATATTTT. Amino acid sequence: CASSPSMTGNGGNTIYF.

This chain uses TRBV20-1 with TRBJ2-7; 7 bases are a match to TRBD1. Germline CDR1 DFQATT, CDR2 SNEGSKA (reference sequence). CDR3 size: 14 residues. Germline trimming cut 3 bases from V and 0 bases from J; bases unmatched to any gene: 5. The CDR3 is CSASEGAISYEQYF. CDR3 coding DNA: TGCAGTGCTAGTGAGGGGGCTATCTCCTACGAGCAGTACTTC.

The sample holds one count of this clone. This chain's CDR3 is CASSAGTELKPQHF. DNA of the CDR3: TGTGCCAGCAGTGCGGGGACTGAACTCAAACCCCAGCATTTT. The chain carries TRBV2 and TRBJ1-5, with a weak D call TRBD1 (5 bases). The CDR3 spans 14 residues. V lost 4 bases and J lost 10, with 17 bases in between. Germline CDR1 and CDR2: SNHLY and FYNNEI.

This clone came up once. The chain combines TRBV6-2 or TRBV6-3 with TRBJ2-7; D is possibly TRBD1 (6 bases). The V and J ends lost 4 bases and 0 bases respectively, with 13 bases between them. The CDR3 sequence is 15 residues long. Per germline, CDR1 MNHEY and CDR2 SVGEGT. The CDR3: CASSSWTASSYEQYF. In DNA form, the CDR3 reads TGTGCCAGCAGTTCCTGGACAGCCTCCTCCTACGAGCAGTACTTC.

The rearrangement uses TRBV6-6 and TRBJ2-3; D gene unclear. Per the germline V gene, CDR1 is MNHNY and CDR2 is SVGAGI (reference sequence). The CDR3 consists of 14 residues. Trimming pared 0 bases from V and 2 bases from J, leaving 6 bases between. CDR3 region: CASSYSDNTDTQYF. The CDR3 coding sequence is TGTGCCAGCAGTTACTCAGACAACACAGATACGCAGTATTTT.

V gene TRBV6-4 combines with J gene TRBJ1-2, with D tentatively TRBD1 (6 bases). V was clipped by 5 bases and J by 6 bases, with 19 bases between them. Germline V gives CDR1 MRHNA, CDR2 SNTAGT. This CDR3 has 15 amino acids. The CDR3 nucleotides read TGTGCCAGCAGTTACGGGACACCGGGGTTCGATGGCTACACCTTC. Protein sequence: CASSYGTPGFDGYTF.

The rearrangement uses TRBV7-9 and TRBJ2-2; TRBD1 matches at 8 bases. Germline CDR1 SEHNR, CDR2 FQNEAQ (reference sequence). The CDR3 loop spans 16 amino acids. The ends lost 3 bases at V and 1 base at J; junction bases unmatched: 4. The chain's CDR3 is CASSFPTGVNTGELFF. The CDR3 DNA sequence: TGTGCCAGCAGCTTCCCGACAGGGGTGAACACCGGGGAGCTGTTTTTT.

V gene TRBV24-1 combines with J gene TRBJ1-5; no clear D gene. CDR1 is KGHDR and CDR2 is SFDVKD in the germline V gene. Trimming removed 2 bases at V and 7 bases at J, with 5 bases between. CDR3 size: 12 residues. CDR3 DNA: TGTGCCACCAGTGATTCTTCCCAGCCCCAGCATTTT. Its translation is CATSDSSQPQHF.

The V and J genes are TRBV6-5 and TRBJ2-7; D is uncertain. The V and J ends lost 7 bases and 6 bases respectively, with 13 bases between them. The germline CDR1 and CDR2 sequences are MNHEY and SVGAGI. CDR3 length: 12 amino acids. CDR3 loop: CASNSPPLEQYF. The CDR3 DNA sequence: TGTGCCAGCAACAGCCCCCCACTCGAGCAGTACTTC.

This chain joins TRBV15 and TRBJ2-5, with 11 bases lining up with TRBD1. CDR3 size: 16 residues. V lost 1 base, J lost 3 bases, and 4 bases stayed unmatched. Germline V gene lookup returns CDR1 LNHNV and CDR2 YYDKDF (reference sequence). CDR3 in DNA: TGTGCCACCAGCAGAGCCCCGGGACAGGGGGAAGAGACCCAGTACTTC. It codes for CATSRAPGQGEETQYF.

The rearrangement joins TRBV6-6 to TRBJ2-7; 7 bases are a match to TRBD2. This CDR3 is 16 amino acids long. J gave up 1 base and V 0 bases, and 6 bases lay outside the gene matches. Germline V CDR1 and CDR2: MNHNY, SVGAGI (reference sequence). The DNA of the CDR3 is TGTGCCAGCAGTTACTCGGGGGGGGACGGATCCTACGAGCAGTACTTC. Encoded protein: CASSYSGGDGSYEQYF.

This sequence joins TRBV27 and TRBJ2-1, with 8 bases lining up with TRBD2. This CDR3 contains 14 residues. The V gene end was trimmed by 6 bases and the J gene end by 10 bases; junction bases not matched to a gene: 11. The germline V gene has CDR1 MNHEY and CDR2 SMNVEV (reference sequence). The CDR3 DNA follows: TGTGCCAGCAGACGGAGGCAGCTAGCGGGCGAGCAGTTCTTC. Protein sequence: CASRRRQLAGEQFF.

The chain employs TRBV7-6 and TRBJ2-7; D gene unclear. This CDR3 contains 13 residues. Trimming cost V 0 bases and J 3 bases, with 6 bases left between them. CDR1 and CDR2 (germline): SGHVS, FNYEAQ. CDR3 protein: CASSLAKNYEQYF. CDR3 DNA: TGTGCCAGCAGCTTAGCGAAAAACTACGAGCAGTACTTC.

The chain carries TRBV9 and TRBJ2-1; 9 bases are shared with TRBD2. V was pared by 9 bases and J by 4 bases, with 11 bases of the junction left unmatched. In germline, CDR1 is SGDLS, CDR2 YYNGEE. The CDR3 totals 15 residues. CDR3 protein: CATSRGGGNYNEQFF. The CDR3 coding sequence is TGTGCCACCTCCCGCGGGGGGGGCAATTACAATGAGCAGTTCTTC. The whole variable domain, filled in from reference TRBV9 and TRBJ2-1, reads DSGVTQTPKHLITATGQRVTLRCSPRSGDLSVYWYQQSLDQGLQFLIQYYNGEERAKGNILERFSAQQFPDLHSELNLSSLELGDSALYFCATSRGGGNYNEQFFGPGTRLTVL.

As regards this clone: Other DNA sequences from this sample encode an identical CDR3 as well. The V and J genes are TRBV28 and TRBJ1-1; no clear D gene. The CDR3 runs to 13 residues. Between the trimmed V and J ends, which lost 3 bases and 1 base, there was a span of 6 bases. Germline values: CDR1 MDHEN, CDR2 SYDVKM. CDR3 loop: CASSLRGNTEAFF. The CDR3 nucleotides read TGTGCCAGCAGTTTGCGTGGGAACACTGAAGCTTTCTTT. Full variable domain (outside the CDR3, taken from reference TRBV28 and TRBJ1-1): DVKVTQSSRYLVKRTGEKVFLECVQDMDHENMFWYRQDPGLGLRLIYFSYDVKMKEKGDIPEGYSVSREKKERFSLILESASTNQTSMYLCASSLRGNTEAFFGQGTRLTVV.

The V and J genes are TRBV6-5 and TRBJ1-6; D uncertain. The germline V gene has CDR1 MNHEY and CDR2 SVGAGI. With 3 bases removed from V and 6 bases from J, the gap between germline ends came to 15 bases. CDR3 size: 16 residues. The CDR3 nucleotides read TGTGCCAGCAGTTATAGTGCCTTAATAGCTAATTCACCCCTCCACTTT. Translated, it gives CASSYSALIANSPLHF.